These 14 T cell receptor beta chains were sequenced from one sample in a study of cytomegalovirus exposure and HLA in healthy donors. PCR was performed using 60 Vbeta and 13 Jbeta primers. The data were produced by immunoSEQ multiplex PCR, yet TCRdb's version contains in-frame clones alone and is incomplete. The sample lists approximately 120,000 clones, around 81% occurring once. The sequenced sample was PBMCs. The receptors derive from a woman in her twenties or thirties in good health and CMV-seronegative.

The chain couples TRBV5-5 to TRBJ2-3; TRBD2 aligns across 8 bases. The V segment lost 0 bases and the J segment 6 bases; nucleotides outside the gene matches: 12. CDR3 length equals 17 residues. From germline, CDR1 is SGHKS and CDR2 YYEKEE (reference sequence). The CDR3 protein is CASSLVGSGLAPDTQYF. The DNA of the CDR3 is TGTGCCAGCAGCTTGGTGGGCTCCGGACTAGCACCCGATACGCAGTATTTT.

The rearrangement joins TRBV20-1 to TRBJ1-2; D is possibly TRBD1 (5 bases). CDR1 and CDR2 from the germline V gene are DFQATT and SNEGSKA (reference sequence). The CDR3 contains 11 residues. V lost 6 bases, J lost 4 bases, and 9 bases lay in between. CDR3 sequence (DNA): TGCAGTGCCGGGGGAGGCTATGGCTACACCTTC. Amino acids: CSAGGGYGYTF.

In the case of this clone: This sample also contains other DNA sequences that code for the same CDR3. V and J are TRBV4-2 and TRBJ2-3, with D perhaps matching TRBD2 (6 bases). Germline loops: CDR1 LGHNA, CDR2 YNFKEQ. CDR3 length: 13 amino acids. V was shortened by 1 base and J by 6 bases, with 8 bases between the two germline ends. The CDR3 DNA reads TGTGCCAGCAGCCAAGTTGGGGGGGATACGCAGTATTTT. Translating gives CASSQVGGDTQYF.

The chain combines TRBV25-1 with TRBJ1-4; D not certain. Germline CDR1 is MGHDK and CDR2 is SYGVNS. V was cut by 6 bases and J by 3 bases, with 14 bases left in between. CDR3 length: 15 residues. The CDR3 loop reads CASRFSGVANEKLFF. The CDR3 nucleotides read TGTGCCAGCAGGTTCAGCGGGGTAGCTAATGAAAAACTGTTTTTT. The variable domain in full, completed from reference TRBV25-1 and TRBJ1-4, reads EADIYQTPRYLVIGTGKKITLECSQTMGHDKMYWYQQDPGMELHLIHYSYGVNSTEKGDLSSESTVSRIRTEHFPLTLESARPSHTSQYLCASRFSGVANEKLFFGSGTQLSVL.

The CDR3 sequence is CASSSLGQSSYNEQFF. In DNA, the CDR3 is TGCGCCAGCAGCTCACTCGGACAGAGCTCCTACAATGAGCAGTTCTTC. The chain joins TRBV5-1 to TRBJ2-1; TRBD1 is a possible D gene (6 bases). Deletions cut 3 bases from V and 0 bases from J, with 13 bases between. CDR3 length equals 16 residues. Germline values: CDR1 SGHRS, CDR2 YFSETQ.

The CDR3 loop is CASSQGSGTGNTIYF. CDR3 nucleotides: TGTGCCAGCAGCCAAGGGTCGGGGACTGGAAACACCATATATTTT. The chain carries TRBV7-8 and TRBJ1-3; the D is unclear. Germline-derived CDR1 and CDR2 are SGHVS and FQNEAQ. CDR3 length: 15 amino acids. V was trimmed by 5 bases and J by 2 bases, leaving 13 bases between them.

The CDR3 DNA reads as TGTGCCAGCAGTCGCTACAATGAGCAGTTCTTC. Protein sequence: CASSRYNEQFF. The chain recombines TRBV28 with TRBJ2-1; D not resolved. CDR3 length: 11 amino acids. Deletions cut 5 bases from V and 3 bases from J, with 2 bases between. Germline CDR1 MDHEN, CDR2 SYDVKM.

The chain employs TRBV6-5 and TRBJ2-3, with 14 positions matching TRBD2. V shed 2 bases and J 3 bases; nucleotides not matched to a gene: 1. CDR3 length equals 16 residues. Germline lookup yields CDR1 MNHEY and CDR2 SVGAGI. This CDR3 is CASSYRTSGRTDTQYF. CDR3 nucleotides: TGTGCCAGCAGTTACAGGACTAGCGGGAGGACAGATACGCAGTATTTT.

In this sample, this clone turned up a few times. This chain joins TRBV7-9 and TRBJ2-4; 13 nucleotides line up with TRBD2. The CDR3 runs to 17 residues. In germline, CDR1 is SEHNR, CDR2 FQNEAQ (reference sequence). Unmatched junction bases numbered 3, after V lost 2 bases and J lost 2 bases. This CDR3 is CASSLTTSGRSKNIQYF. Written as DNA, the CDR3 is TGTGCCAGCAGCTTAACGACTAGCGGGAGGTCCAAAAACATTCAGTACTTC.

The chain recombines TRBV19 with TRBJ2-7; the D gene is possibly TRBD1 (6 bases). In germline, CDR1 is LNHDA, CDR2 SQIVND (reference sequence). Trimming shortened V by 3 bases and J by 4 bases, and 19 bases separated the two germline ends. The CDR3 runs 16 residues. CDR3 nucleotides: TGTGCCAGTAGTATCTCGGGGCAGGGGTCCCTTTACGAGCAGTACTTC. Protein sequence: CASSISGQGSLYEQYF.

The V and J genes are TRBV28 and TRBJ2-1; 16 positions agree with TRBD2. Germline CDR1 and CDR2: MDHEN and SYDVKM. Trimming removed 8 bases from V and 9 bases from J; junction bases left unmatched: 10. The CDR3 is 16 amino acids. The CDR3 is CASPPGLAGGSPEQFF. CDR3 DNA: TGTGCCAGCCCTCCGGGACTAGCGGGAGGGTCGCCTGAGCAGTTCTTC.

This chain links TRBV6-5 with TRBJ2-1; 8 bases line up with TRBD1. Unmatched junction bases numbered 12, after V lost 7 bases and J lost 7 bases. The CDR3 loop spans 15 amino acids. In germline, CDR1 is MNHEY, CDR2 SVGAGI. CDR3 coding DNA: TGTGCCAGCAAGATAGCCGGGACAGGAGCAAATGAGCAGTTCTTC. The encoded protein is CASKIAGTGANEQFF.

The chain links TRBV5-1 to TRBJ2-7; no definite D call. Germline V lookup: CDR1 SGHRS, CDR2 YFSETQ. Trimming left V 0 bases short and J 1 base short, with 5 bases between. The CDR3 length is 13 residues. CDR3 sequence reads: CASSLGQSYEQYF. In nucleotides, the CDR3 is TGCGCCAGCAGCTTGGGTCAGTCCTACGAGCAGTACTTC. The whole variable domain, remainder taken from reference TRBV5-1 and TRBJ2-7, is KAGVTQTPRYLIKTRGQQVTLSCSPISGHRSVSWYQQTPGQGLQFLFEYFSETQRNKGNFPGRFSGRQFSNSRSEMNVSTLELGDSALYLCASSLGQSYEQYFGPGTRLTVT.

There are a few counts of this clone. The V call is TRBV7-3, the J call TRBJ2-2, with 8 nucleotides matching TRBD2. The length of the CDR3 is 16 residues. Germline CDR1 reads SGHTA; CDR2 reads FQGTGA. V shed 3 bases, J shed 0 bases, and the junction held 3 bases outside the gene matches. Here the CDR3 reads CASSFGGAPNTGELFF. The CDR3 bases are TGTGCCAGCAGCTTCGGGGGGGCCCCGAACACCGGGGAGCTGTTTTTT. Complete variable domain (other parts from reference TRBV7-3 and TRBJ2-2): GAGVSQTPSNKVTEKGKYVELRCDPISGHTALYWYRQSLGQGPEFLIYFQGTGAADDSGLPNDRFFAVRPEGSVSTLKIQRTERGDSAVYLCASSFGGAPNTGELFFGEGSRLTVL.